The 30 T cell receptor beta chains listed next were all sequenced from one sample in a study of T cells after yellow fever vaccination. In TCRdb, the 5' RACE reads were re-called with MiXCR into one record per CDR3 protein. The sample gives a few hundred thousand distinct CDR3 sequences, less than 9% of which show up once; 0.85% is in the top ten. The input for sequencing was CD4+ T cells sorted from PBMCs, taken 15 days after the yellow fever booster vaccination. The receptors were gathered from a man aged 25 to 40 who received the YFV17D yellow fever vaccine.

This clonotype was seen repeatedly, ten times or more. CDR3 DNA sequence: TGTGCCAGCAGCTTGGGACTAGCGGGAGGGGATACGCAGTATTTT. Residues: CASSLGLAGGDTQYF. This chain uses TRBV5-6 with TRBJ2-3; 14 bases are shared with TRBD2. The germline CDR1 and CDR2 sequences are SGHDT and YYEEEE. The CDR3 loop spans 15 amino acids. Trimming took 0 bases from V and 6 from J; bases not matched to a gene: 0.

This clonotype was picked up many times. The chain links TRBV12-3 or TRBV12-4 to TRBJ2-2, with TRBD2 matching over 8 bases. The J segment lost 5 bases and the V segment lost 8 bases, leaving 10 bases of the junction unmatched. The CDR3 spans 15 residues. The CDR3 coding sequence is TGTGCCAGCGTAAAAGCGGGAGACTATACCGGGGAGCTGTTTTTT. Protein sequence: CASVKAGDYTGELFF.

The rearrangement links TRBV19 to TRBJ2-7, with a weak D call TRBD2 (5 bases). Trimming took off 5 bases at V and 0 bases at J, with 26 bases between the two ends. Germline assignment: CDR1 LNHDA and CDR2 SQIVND (reference sequence). This CDR3 has 19 amino acids. The CDR3 nucleotides are TGTGCCAGTAGTGTGTATCCTTCTCTGACGAGGGAGCTCTCCTACGAGCAGTACTTC. Its translation: CASSVYPSLTRELSYEQYF.

A few counts support this clonotype. The chain is built from TRBV12-3 or TRBV12-4 and TRBJ1-4; D uncertain. Trimming cost V 3 bases and J 8 bases, with 4 bases left between them. The CDR3 loop spans 11 amino acids. CDR3 loop: CASSLWEKLFF. The CDR3 DNA sequence: TGTGCCAGCAGTTTGTGGGAAAAACTGTTTTTT.

This clonotype came up many times. The chain carries TRBV15 and TRBJ2-3; no reliable D call. Trimming pared 3 bases from V and 6 bases from J, leaving 16 bases between. The CDR3 totals 15 residues. Germline CDR1 LNHNV, CDR2 YYDKDF (reference sequence). CDR3 amino acids: CATSRGNTRLDTQYF. CDR3 DNA: TGTGCCACCAGCAGGGGGAATACCCGGTTGGATACGCAGTATTTT.

This clonotype was found many times. CDR3 sequence (DNA): TGTGCCAGCAGCCCTAGGGTTGGGGAGACCCAGTACTTC. It codes for CASSPRVGETQYF. The chain recombines TRBV7-2 with TRBJ2-5, with D hard to call. In germline, CDR1 is SGHTA, CDR2 FQGNSA. The CDR3 spans 13 residues. Trimming took off 5 bases at V and 5 bases at J, with 12 bases between the two ends.

The chain combines TRBV19 with TRBJ2-7; D unclear. Trimming cost V 5 bases and J 0 bases, with 11 bases left between them. CDR1 is LNHDA, CDR2 SQIVND, per germline (reference sequence). The CDR3 is made up of 14 amino acids. The CDR3 loop is CASSYRSRSYEQYF. The DNA of the CDR3 is TGTGCCAGTAGTTACAGAAGCCGCTCCTACGAGCAGTACTTC.

In this sample, this clonotype turned up many times. The rearrangement uses TRBV3-1 and TRBJ2-7, with a tentative D call TRBD1 (6 bases). V was shortened by 5 bases and J by 3 bases, with 14 bases between the two germline ends. The CDR3 is 14 amino acids. CDR1 LGHDT and CDR2 YNNKEL come from the germline V gene (reference sequence). The CDR3 DNA follows: TGTGCCAGCAGCATACAGGGTAATGGCTACGAGCAGTACTTC. Protein: CASSIQGNGYEQYF.

This clonotype occurred a few times. J is TRBJ2-1 and V is TRBV9; D tentatively fits TRBD1 or TRBD2 (7 bases each). Germline V gene lookup returns CDR1 SGDLS and CDR2 YYNGEE. The CDR3 totals 14 residues. Trimming took 0 bases from V and 9 from J, leaving 13 bases between them. CDR3 in DNA: TGTGCCAGCAGCGTAGGGGGAGGGGGCGTTGAGCAGTTCTTC. Translation: CASSVGGGGVEQFF.

A few counts support this clonotype. V usage is TRBV7-2 and J usage is TRBJ2-5; 12 bases align to TRBD2. CDR1 SGHTA and CDR2 FQGNSA come from the germline V gene. The CDR3 runs to 16 residues. With V trimmed by 5 bases and J by 4 bases, 8 bases remained unmatched. The CDR3 coding sequence is TGTGCCAGCAGCCCCCGTAGACTAGCGGGAGTAGAGACCCAGTACTTC. Translated: CASSPRRLAGVETQYF.

This chain joins TRBV5-1 and TRBJ2-5; TRBD2 might be the D (5 bases). The CDR3 consists of 12 residues. From germline, CDR1 is SGHRS and CDR2 YFSETQ. The V and J ends lost 4 bases and 5 bases respectively, with 9 bases between them. The CDR3 nucleotides are TGCGCCAGCAGCACGGGGATGGAGACCCAGTACTTC. It is translated as CASSTGMETQYF.

On this clonotype itself: This sequence may be a read error, since a much larger clone differs from it by one base. The chain couples TRBV20-1 to TRBJ2-1, with a weak D call TRBD1 (6 bases). Trimming removed 1 base at V and 5 bases at J, with 15 bases between. Germline V gives CDR1 DFQATT, CDR2 SNEGSKA (reference sequence). The CDR3 is made up of 15 amino acids. The CDR3 region is CSARAGHGLHNEQFF. CDR3 nucleotides: TGCAGTGCTAGAGCGGGACATGGCCTCCACAATGAGCAGTTCTTC.

A remark on this clonotype: This may be a read error, as it is one base from a much larger clone. The rearrangement uses TRBV12-3 or TRBV12-4 and TRBJ2-7; the match to TRBD1 covers 7 bases. The CDR3 consists of 15 residues. The ends lost 4 bases at V and 3 bases at J; junction bases unmatched: 9. CDR3 bases: TGTGCCAGCAGTTCGGGTTCGACAGGGCGCTACGAGCAGTACTTC. Translated, it gives CASSSGSTGRYEQYF.

This sequence joins TRBV24-1 and TRBJ2-3, with D possibly matching TRBD1 (6 bases). Germline V gene sequence: CDR1 KGHDR, CDR2 SFDVKD. V gave up 10 bases and J gave up 2 bases, with 12 bases separating them. This CDR3 spans 13 amino acids. The CDR3 loop reads CATQGPATDTQYF. In nucleotides, the CDR3 is TGTGCCACACAGGGACCCGCCACAGATACGCAGTATTTT.

This chain links TRBV7-3 with TRBJ2-2, with TRBD1 matching over 9 bases. Germline V gives CDR1 SGHTA, CDR2 FQGTGA. Trimming removed 5 bases from V and 4 bases from J; junction bases left unmatched: 8. This CDR3 region has 16 residues. CDR3 nucleotide sequence: TGTGCCAGCAGCCCGCCGGGACAGGGAGGCACCGGGGAGCTGTTTTTT. Encoded protein: CASSPPGQGGTGELFF.

This clonotype was observed a handful of times. The CDR3 bases are TGCAGTGCTAGAGATCCCCGAAGGGGAGTCTACGAGCAGTACTTC. It is translated as CSARDPRRGVYEQYF. The chain has TRBV20-1 and TRBJ2-7; D could derive from TRBD1 or TRBD2 (5 bases each). CDR3 size: 15 residues. V shed 0 bases and J shed 3 bases, with 15 bases lying between them. In germline, CDR1 is DFQATT, CDR2 SNEGSKA (reference sequence).

This clonotype was seen repeatedly, ten times or more. CDR3 region: CASSKKGAGSYNEQFF. For the CDR3, the DNA is TGTGCCAGCAGTAAAAAGGGGGCGGGGTCCTACAATGAGCAGTTCTTC. The chain uses TRBV6-2 or TRBV6-3 and TRBJ2-1; TRBD1 might be the D (7 bases). V was pared by 5 bases and J by 1 base, with 15 bases between. Per germline, CDR1 MNHEY and CDR2 SVGEGT. The CDR3 has 16 amino acids.

This clonotype was found many times. The V and J genes are TRBV6-2 or TRBV6-3 and TRBJ1-2; D gene ambiguous. This CDR3 is 13 amino acids long. The germline CDR1 and CDR2 sequences are MNHEY and SVGEGT. Trimming stripped 5 bases from V and 7 bases from J, with 14 bases between. CDR3 residues: CASSIEGTRGYTF. CDR3 nucleotide sequence: TGTGCCAGCAGTATTGAGGGTACCCGTGGCTACACCTTC.

There are a few counts of this clonotype. The chain uses TRBV5-1 and TRBJ1-1; 10 bases are shared with TRBD1. The CDR3 is 15 amino acids. The V gene's germline CDR1 is SGHRS and CDR2 YFSETQ. The J segment lost 5 bases and the V segment lost 4 bases, leaving 8 bases of the junction unmatched. The CDR3 coding sequence is TGCGCCAGCAGCCCGGGCGACAGGGGGCTGACTGAAGCTTTCTTT. Translating it yields CASSPGDRGLTEAFF.

This clonotype occurred many times. V gene TRBV15 combines with J gene TRBJ2-7, with D uncertain. V was clipped by 5 bases and J by 6 bases, with 17 bases between them. Germline V gives CDR1 LNHNV, CDR2 YYDKDF (reference sequence). The CDR3 runs 14 residues. CDR3 region: CATSARRDPSEQYF. CDR3 sequence (DNA): TGTGCCACCAGCGCCCGTAGAGACCCGTCCGAGCAGTACTTC.

Worth noting for this clonotype: A much more abundant neighbour one base away suggests this may be a read error. This rearrangement joins TRBV12-3 or TRBV12-4 to TRBJ2-7; maybe TRBD1 (6 bases). Trimming stripped 8 bases from V and 4 bases from J, with 15 bases between. The CDR3 is 13 amino acids. The CDR3 DNA sequence: TGTGCCAGCGCATGGGACATCAGGTACGAGCAGTACTTC. It translates to CASAWDIRYEQYF.

This clonotype was seen only a few times. V and J are TRBV7-3 and TRBJ2-3; D is possibly TRBD1 or TRBD2 (6 bases each). The CDR3 totals 15 residues. Per the germline V gene, CDR1 is SGHTA and CDR2 is FQGTGA. V lost 1 base and J 6 bases, leaving 14 bases between the germline ends. The CDR3 bases are TGTGCCAGCAGCTTAATGGGGGGCCCACGGGATACGCAGTATTTT. Translation: CASSLMGGPRDTQYF.

The sample holds many counts of this clonotype. The CDR3 loop reads CASSPYRDQTQYF. The CDR3 nucleotides read TGTGCCAGCTCCCCCTACAGGGATCAGACCCAGTACTTC. The rearrangement joins TRBV18 to TRBJ2-5, with D possibly TRBD1 on 6 matching bases. The length of the CDR3 is 13 residues. CDR1 and CDR2 from the germline V gene are KGHSH and LQKENI. V gave up 6 bases and J gave up 6 bases, with 14 bases separating them.

The sample holds many counts of this clonotype. The chain couples TRBV12-3 or TRBV12-4 to TRBJ1-1; D is uncertain. This CDR3 contains 13 residues. V shed 6 bases and J shed 4 bases, with 12 bases lying between them. The CDR3: CASSSTRLTEAFF. The CDR3, as DNA: TGTGCCAGCAGCTCTACGAGGCTCACTGAAGCTTTCTTT.

The chain recombines TRBV4-3 with TRBJ2-2; weak D call: TRBD2 (5 bases). This CDR3 contains 13 residues. The germline gives CDR1 LGHNA, CDR2 YSLEER. V was clipped by 0 bases and J by 8 bases, with 7 bases between them. Here the CDR3 reads CASSQEPGGELFF. The CDR3 DNA reads as TGCGCCAGCAGCCAAGAACCGGGAGGGGAGCTGTTTTTT.

The rearrangement links TRBV5-1 to TRBJ2-1; maybe TRBD1 (8 bases). This CDR3 comprises 14 residues. Germline lookup yields CDR1 SGHRS and CDR2 YFSETQ. V dropped 4 bases and J dropped 8 bases, with 16 bases sitting between them. CDR3 residues: CASSTGGQVDEQFF. CDR3 nucleotide sequence: TGCGCCAGCAGCACGGGGGGACAGGTGGATGAGCAGTTCTTC.

This clonotype occurred a few times. V is TRBV12-3 or TRBV12-4 and J is TRBJ2-2, with a tentative D call TRBD2 (5 bases). The CDR3 contains 15 residues. Trimming cost V 3 bases and J 6 bases, with 14 bases left between them. In DNA form, the CDR3 reads TGTGCCAGCAGTTTTCAGGACTTTGGGCCCGGGGAGCTGTTTTTT. Protein: CASSFQDFGPGELFF.

The rearrangement joins TRBV20-1 to TRBJ2-7, with D tentatively TRBD1 (5 bases). The CDR3 contains 12 residues. Looked up from germline, CDR1 is DFQATT and CDR2 is SNEGSKA (reference sequence). V was pared by 5 bases and J by 0 bases, with 8 bases between. The chain's CDR3 is CSAAGNSYEQYF. The CDR3 DNA follows: TGCAGTGCTGCAGGGAACTCCTACGAGCAGTACTTC.

The chain carries TRBV28 and TRBJ2-6, with 7 bases identical to TRBD2. CDR3 length: 14 amino acids. Germline V gives CDR1 MDHEN, CDR2 SYDVKM. The V and J ends lost 6 bases and 6 bases, in that order; junction bases with no gene match: 5. The CDR3 region is CASSRTSKANVLTF. DNA of the CDR3: TGTGCCAGCAGCCGGACTAGTAAGGCCAACGTCCTGACTTTC.

The J gene is TRBJ2-2, the V gene TRBV7-6; D gene unclear. Trimming took 8 bases from V and 1 from J, leaving 11 bases between them. CDR1 and CDR2 from the germline V gene are SGHVS and FNYEAQ. The CDR3 length is 14 residues. The CDR3 loop reads CASVRFGNTGELFF. The CDR3 bases are TGTGCCAGCGTGCGGTTCGGGAACACCGGGGAGCTGTTTTTT.